The 4 T cell receptor beta chains below all came from one sample that was sequenced in a study of cytomegalovirus exposure and HLA in healthy donors. PCR primers comprised 60 Vbeta and 13 Jbeta primers. Method: immunoSEQ multiplex PCR; TCRdb's copy keeps in-frame clones and lacks some. In the table there are over 95,000 clones, more than 65% of which are singletons. Sequenced sample: PBMCs. The receptors come from a man between 40 and 49 years old in good health and CMV-seropositive.

This chain connects TRBV15 to TRBJ1-3; D is uncertain. The germline V gene has CDR1 LNHNV and CDR2 YYDKDF (reference sequence). CDR3 length: 16 residues. V was trimmed by 0 bases and J by 0 bases, leaving 9 bases between them. CDR3 amino acids: CATSRDRGGSGNTIYF. CDR3 nucleotides: TGTGCCACCAGCAGAGATCGGGGAGGCTCTGGAAACACCATATATTTT.

The genes are TRBV19 and TRBJ2-2; no firm D call. Deletions cut 4 bases from V and 4 bases from J, with 13 bases between. This CDR3 has 15 amino acids. Germline CDR1 LNHDA, CDR2 SQIVND (reference sequence). In DNA form, the CDR3 reads TGTGCCAGTAGTACCAGCACAACAGCCACCGGGGAGCTGTTTTTT. It codes for CASSTSTTATGELFF. Drawing the rest from reference TRBV19 and TRBJ2-2, the complete variable domain is DGGITQSPKYLFRKEGQNVTLSCEQNLNHDAMYWYRQDPGQGLRLIYYSQIVNDFQKGDIAEGYSVSREKKESFPLTVTSAQKNPTAFYLCASSTSTTATGELFFGEGSRLTVL.

This clone was found a few times. The chain recombines TRBV28 with TRBJ2-7; 9 bases line up with TRBD2. The CDR3 is made up of 19 amino acids. CDR1 and CDR2 from the germline V gene are MDHEN and SYDVKM. The ends lost 6 bases at V and 0 bases at J; junction bases unmatched: 18. The DNA for the CDR3 is TGTGCCAGCAGACTAGCTATGGGGCTAGCGGGGCCTCTCTCCTACGAGCAGTACTTC. It encodes CASRLAMGLAGPLSYEQYF. Using reference TRBV28 and TRBJ2-7 for the parts outside the CDR3, the full variable domain is DVKVTQSSRYLVKRTGEKVFLECVQDMDHENMFWYRQDPGLGLRLIYFSYDVKMKEKGDIPEGYSVSREKKERFSLILESASTNQTSMYLCASRLAMGLAGPLSYEQYFGPGTRLTVT.

This chain connects TRBV6-5 to TRBJ2-5; 7 positions agree with TRBD2. The CDR3 sequence is 15 residues long. Germline assignment: CDR1 MNHEY and CDR2 SVGAGI. V lost 6 bases to trimming and J lost 3 bases; unmatched junction nucleotides: 10. CDR3 DNA sequence: TGTGCCAGCAGAGATCCCAGCGGGGCTAAAGAGACCCAGTACTTC. Protein: CASRDPSGAKETQYF.